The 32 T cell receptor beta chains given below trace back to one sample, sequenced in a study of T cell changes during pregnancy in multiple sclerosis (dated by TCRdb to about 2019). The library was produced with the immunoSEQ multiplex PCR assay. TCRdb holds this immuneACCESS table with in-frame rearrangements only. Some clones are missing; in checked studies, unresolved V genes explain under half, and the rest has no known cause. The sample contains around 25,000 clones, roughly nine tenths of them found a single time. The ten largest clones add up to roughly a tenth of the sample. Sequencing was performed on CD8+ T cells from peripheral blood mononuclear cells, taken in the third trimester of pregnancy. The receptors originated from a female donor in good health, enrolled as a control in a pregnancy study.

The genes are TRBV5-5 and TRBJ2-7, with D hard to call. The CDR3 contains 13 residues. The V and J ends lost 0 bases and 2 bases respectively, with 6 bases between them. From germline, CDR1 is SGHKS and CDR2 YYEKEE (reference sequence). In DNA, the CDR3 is TGTGCCAGCAGCTTGGGCGGTACCTACGAGCAGTACTTC. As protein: CASSLGGTYEQYF.

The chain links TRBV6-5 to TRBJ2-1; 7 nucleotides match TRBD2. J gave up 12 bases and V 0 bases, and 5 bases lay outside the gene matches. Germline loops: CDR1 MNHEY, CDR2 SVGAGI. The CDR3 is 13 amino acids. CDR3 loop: CASSYSTTSWQFF. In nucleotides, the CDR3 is TGTGCCAGCAGTTACTCGACGACTAGCTGGCAGTTCTTC.

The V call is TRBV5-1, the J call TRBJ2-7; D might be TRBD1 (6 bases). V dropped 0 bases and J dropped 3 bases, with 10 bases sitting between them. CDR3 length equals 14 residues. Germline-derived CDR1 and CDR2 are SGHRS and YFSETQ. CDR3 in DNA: TGCGCCAGCAGCTTGGACAGGGAATACTACGAGCAGTACTTC. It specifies CASSLDREYYEQYF.

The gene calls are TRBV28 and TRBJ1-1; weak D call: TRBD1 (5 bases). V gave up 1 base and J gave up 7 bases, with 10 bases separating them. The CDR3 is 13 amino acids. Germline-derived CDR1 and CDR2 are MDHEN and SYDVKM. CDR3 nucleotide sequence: TGTGCCAGCAGTTTATCAGGGTTGAATGAAGCTTTCTTT. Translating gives CASSLSGLNEAFF.

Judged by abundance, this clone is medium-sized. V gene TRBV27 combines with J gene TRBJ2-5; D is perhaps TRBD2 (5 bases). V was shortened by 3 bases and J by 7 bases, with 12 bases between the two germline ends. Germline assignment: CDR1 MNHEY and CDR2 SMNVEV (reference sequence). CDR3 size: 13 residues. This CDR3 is CASSFHGRGTQYF. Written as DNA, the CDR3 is TGTGCCAGCAGTTTTCATGGGAGAGGGACCCAGTACTTC.

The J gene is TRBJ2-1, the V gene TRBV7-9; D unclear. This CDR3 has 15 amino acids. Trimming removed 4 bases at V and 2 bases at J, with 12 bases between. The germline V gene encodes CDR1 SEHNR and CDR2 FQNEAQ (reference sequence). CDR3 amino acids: CASSSVLRTYNEQFF. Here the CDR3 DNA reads TGTGCCAGCAGCTCTGTTTTGAGGACCTACAATGAGCAGTTCTTC.

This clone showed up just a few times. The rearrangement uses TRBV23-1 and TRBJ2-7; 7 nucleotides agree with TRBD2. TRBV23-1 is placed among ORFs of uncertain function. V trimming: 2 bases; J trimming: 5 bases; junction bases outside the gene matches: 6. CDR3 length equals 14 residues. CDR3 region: CASSQPGGFDEQYF. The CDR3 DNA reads TGCGCCAGCAGTCAACCGGGGGGTTTCGACGAGCAGTACTTC.

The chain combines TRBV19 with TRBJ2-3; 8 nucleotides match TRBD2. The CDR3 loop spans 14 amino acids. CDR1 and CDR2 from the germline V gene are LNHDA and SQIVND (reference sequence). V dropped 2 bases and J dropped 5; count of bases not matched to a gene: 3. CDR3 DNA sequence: TGTGCCAGTAGTATACCCGGGGGGGGAGATACGCAGTATTTT. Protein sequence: CASSIPGGGDTQYF. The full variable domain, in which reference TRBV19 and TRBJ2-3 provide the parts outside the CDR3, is DGGITQSPKYLFRKEGQNVTLSCEQNLNHDAMYWYRQDPGQGLRLIYYSQIVNDFQKGDIAEGYSVSREKKESFPLTVTSAQKNPTAFYLCASSIPGGGDTQYFGPGTRLTVL.

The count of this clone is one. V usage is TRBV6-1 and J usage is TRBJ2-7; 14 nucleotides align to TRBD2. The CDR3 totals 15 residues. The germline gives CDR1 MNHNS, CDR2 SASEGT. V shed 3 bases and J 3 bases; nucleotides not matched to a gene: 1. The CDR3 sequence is CASSEGTSGSYEQYF. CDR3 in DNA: TGTGCCAGCAGTGAGGGGACTAGCGGGAGCTACGAGCAGTACTTC.

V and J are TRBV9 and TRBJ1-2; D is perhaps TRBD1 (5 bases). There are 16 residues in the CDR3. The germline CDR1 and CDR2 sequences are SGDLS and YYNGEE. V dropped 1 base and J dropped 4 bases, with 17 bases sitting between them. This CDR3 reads CASSVPQRDGGYGYTF. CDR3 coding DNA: TGTGCCAGCAGCGTACCCCAGCGGGATGGGGGCTATGGCTACACCTTC.

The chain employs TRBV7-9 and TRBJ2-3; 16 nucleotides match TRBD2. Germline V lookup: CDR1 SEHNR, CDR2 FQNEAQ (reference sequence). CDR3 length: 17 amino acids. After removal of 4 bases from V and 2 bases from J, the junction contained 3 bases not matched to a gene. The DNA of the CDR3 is TGTGCCAGCAGCTCGGGACTAGCGGGGGGGATCACAGATACGCAGTATTTT. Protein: CASSSGLAGGITDTQYF.

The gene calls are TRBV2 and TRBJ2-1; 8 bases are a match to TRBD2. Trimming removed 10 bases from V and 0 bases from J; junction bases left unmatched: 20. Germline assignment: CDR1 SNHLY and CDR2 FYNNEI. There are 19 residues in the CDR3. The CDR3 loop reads CATTPSAGGQFSSYNEQFF. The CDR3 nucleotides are TGTGCCACCACGCCCTCTGCGGGGGGCCAGTTTAGCTCCTACAATGAGCAGTTCTTC. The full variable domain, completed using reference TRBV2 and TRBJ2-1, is EPEVTQTPSHQVTQMGQEVILRCVPISNHLYFYWYRQILGQKVEFLVSFYNNEISEKSEIFDDQFSVERPDGSNFTLKIRSTKLEDSAMYFCATTPSAGGQFSSYNEQFFGPGTRLTVL.

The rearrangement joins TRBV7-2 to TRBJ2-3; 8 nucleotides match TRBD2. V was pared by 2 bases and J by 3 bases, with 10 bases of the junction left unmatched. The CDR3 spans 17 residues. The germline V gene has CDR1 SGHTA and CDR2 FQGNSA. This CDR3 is CASSLSAGGWGTDTQYF. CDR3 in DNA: TGTGCCAGCAGCTTATCTGCGGGGGGTTGGGGAACAGATACGCAGTATTTT.

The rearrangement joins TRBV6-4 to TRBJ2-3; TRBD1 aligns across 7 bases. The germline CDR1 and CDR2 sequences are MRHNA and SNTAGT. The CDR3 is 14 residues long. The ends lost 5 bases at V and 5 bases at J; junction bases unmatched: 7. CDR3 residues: CASSNVGGGDTQYF. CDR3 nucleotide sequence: TGTGCCAGCAGTAATGTAGGGGGCGGAGATACGCAGTATTTT.

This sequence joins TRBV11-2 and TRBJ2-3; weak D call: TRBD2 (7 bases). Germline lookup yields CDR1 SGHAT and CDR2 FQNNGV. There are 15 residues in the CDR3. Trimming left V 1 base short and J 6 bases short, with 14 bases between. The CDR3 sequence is CASSLVYGGLDTQYF. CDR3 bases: TGTGCCAGCAGCTTAGTTTACGGGGGGCTGGATACGCAGTATTTT. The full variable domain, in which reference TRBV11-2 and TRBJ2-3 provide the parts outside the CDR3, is EAGVAQSPRYKIIEKRQSVAFWCNPISGHATLYWYQQILGQGPKLLIQFQNNGVVDDSQLPKDRFSAERLKGVDSTLKIQPAKLEDSAVYLCASSLVYGGLDTQYFGPGTRLTVL.

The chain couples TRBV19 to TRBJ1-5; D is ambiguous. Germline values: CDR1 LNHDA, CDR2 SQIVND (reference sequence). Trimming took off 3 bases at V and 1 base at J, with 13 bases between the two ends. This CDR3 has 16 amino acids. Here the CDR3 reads CASSITLGRSNQPQHF. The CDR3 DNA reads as TGTGCCAGTAGTATCACCCTGGGCAGAAGCAATCAGCCCCAGCATTTT.

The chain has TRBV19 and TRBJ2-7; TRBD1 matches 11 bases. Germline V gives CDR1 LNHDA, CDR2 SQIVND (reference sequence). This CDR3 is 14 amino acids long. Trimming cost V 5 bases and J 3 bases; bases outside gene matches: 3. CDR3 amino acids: CASSAGTGGYEQYF. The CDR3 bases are TGTGCCAGTAGTGCCGGGACAGGGGGCTACGAGCAGTACTTC.

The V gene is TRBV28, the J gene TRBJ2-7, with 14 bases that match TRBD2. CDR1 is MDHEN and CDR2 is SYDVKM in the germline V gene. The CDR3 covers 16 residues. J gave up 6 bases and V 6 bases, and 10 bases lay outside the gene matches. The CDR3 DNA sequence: TGTGCCAGCAGGGGAATGGGACTAGCGGGGGTGGGCGAGCAGTACTTC. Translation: CASRGMGLAGVGEQYF.

The chain's CDR3 is CASSLLDRGNSPLHF. CDR3 nucleotide sequence: TGCGCCAGCAGCCTACTGGACAGGGGAAATTCACCCCTCCACTTT. The chain recombines TRBV4-1 with TRBJ1-6; 9 bases map to TRBD1. The CDR3 length is 15 residues. Germline trimming cut 4 bases from V and 7 bases from J; bases unmatched to any gene: 5. In germline, CDR1 is MGHRA, CDR2 YSYEKL.

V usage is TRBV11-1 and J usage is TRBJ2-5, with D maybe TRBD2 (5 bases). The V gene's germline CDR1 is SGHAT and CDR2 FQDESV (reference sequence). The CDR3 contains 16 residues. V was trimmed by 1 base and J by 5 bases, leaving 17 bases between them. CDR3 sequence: CASSLGASGLGETQYF. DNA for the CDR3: TGTGCCAGCAGCTTAGGTGCAAGCGGTCTCGGGGAGACCCAGTACTTC.

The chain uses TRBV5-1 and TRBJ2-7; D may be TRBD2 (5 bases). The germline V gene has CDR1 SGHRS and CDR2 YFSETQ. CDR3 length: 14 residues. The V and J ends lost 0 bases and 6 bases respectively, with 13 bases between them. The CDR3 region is CASSLGTLSAEQYF. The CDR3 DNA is TGCGCCAGCAGCTTGGGTACTCTTAGCGCCGAGCAGTACTTC.

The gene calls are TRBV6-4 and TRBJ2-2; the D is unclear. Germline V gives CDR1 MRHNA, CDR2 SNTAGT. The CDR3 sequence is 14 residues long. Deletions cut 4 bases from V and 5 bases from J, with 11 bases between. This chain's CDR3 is CASSGDITTGELFF. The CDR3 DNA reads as TGTGCCAGCAGTGGAGACATAACAACCGGGGAGCTGTTTTTT.

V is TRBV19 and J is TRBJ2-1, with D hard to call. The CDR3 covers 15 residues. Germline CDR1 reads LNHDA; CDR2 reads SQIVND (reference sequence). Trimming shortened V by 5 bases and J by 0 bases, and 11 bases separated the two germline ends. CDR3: CASSLVPLSYNEQFF. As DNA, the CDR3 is TGTGCCAGTAGTCTAGTTCCCCTCTCCTACAATGAGCAGTTCTTC.

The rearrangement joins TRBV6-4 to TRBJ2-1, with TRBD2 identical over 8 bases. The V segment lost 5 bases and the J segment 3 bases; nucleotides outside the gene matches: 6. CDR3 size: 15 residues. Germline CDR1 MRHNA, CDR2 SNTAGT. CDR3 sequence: CASSLLAADYNEQFF. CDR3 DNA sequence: TGTGCCAGCAGTCTACTAGCGGCCGACTACAATGAGCAGTTCTTC.

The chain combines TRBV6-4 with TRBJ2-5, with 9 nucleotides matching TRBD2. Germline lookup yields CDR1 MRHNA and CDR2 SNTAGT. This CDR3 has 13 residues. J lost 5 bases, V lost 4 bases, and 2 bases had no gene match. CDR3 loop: CASSGLAGETQYF. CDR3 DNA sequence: TGTGCCAGCAGTGGGCTAGCGGGGGAGACCCAGTACTTC.

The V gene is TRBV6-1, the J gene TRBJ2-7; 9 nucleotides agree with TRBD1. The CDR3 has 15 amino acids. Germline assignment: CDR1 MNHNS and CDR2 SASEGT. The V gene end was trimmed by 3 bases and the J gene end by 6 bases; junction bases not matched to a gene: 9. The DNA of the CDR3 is TGTGCCAGCAGTGAGGGGACAGGGAATTCTGGCGAGCAGTACTTC. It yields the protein CASSEGTGNSGEQYF.

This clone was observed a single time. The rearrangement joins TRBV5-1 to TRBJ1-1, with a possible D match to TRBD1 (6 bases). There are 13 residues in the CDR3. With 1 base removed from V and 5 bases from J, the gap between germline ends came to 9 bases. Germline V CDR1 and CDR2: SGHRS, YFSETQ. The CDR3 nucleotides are TGCGCCAGCAGCTTGTTGGGGGCAACTGAAGCTTTCTTT. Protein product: CASSLLGATEAFF.

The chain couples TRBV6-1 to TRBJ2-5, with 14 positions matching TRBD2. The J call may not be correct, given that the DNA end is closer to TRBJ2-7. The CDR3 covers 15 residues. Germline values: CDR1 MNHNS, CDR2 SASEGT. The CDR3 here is CASSLTSGRAYEQYF. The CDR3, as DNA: TGTGCCAGCAGCCTGACTAGCGGGAGGGCCTACGAGCAGTACTTC.

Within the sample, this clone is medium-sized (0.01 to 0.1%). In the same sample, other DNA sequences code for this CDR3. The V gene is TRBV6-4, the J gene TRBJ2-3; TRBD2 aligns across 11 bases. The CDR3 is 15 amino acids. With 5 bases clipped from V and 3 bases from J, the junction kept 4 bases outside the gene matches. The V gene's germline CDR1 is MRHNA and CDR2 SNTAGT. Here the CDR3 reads CASSSTSGNTDTQYF. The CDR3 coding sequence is TGTGCCAGCAGTTCGACTAGCGGGAATACAGATACGCAGTATTTT.

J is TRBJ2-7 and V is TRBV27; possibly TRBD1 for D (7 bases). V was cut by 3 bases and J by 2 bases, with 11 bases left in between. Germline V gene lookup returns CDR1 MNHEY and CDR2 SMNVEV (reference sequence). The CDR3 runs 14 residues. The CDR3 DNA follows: TGTGCCAGCAGTTTTGGCAGGGGGGCCTACGAGCAGTACTTC. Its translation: CASSFGRGAYEQYF.

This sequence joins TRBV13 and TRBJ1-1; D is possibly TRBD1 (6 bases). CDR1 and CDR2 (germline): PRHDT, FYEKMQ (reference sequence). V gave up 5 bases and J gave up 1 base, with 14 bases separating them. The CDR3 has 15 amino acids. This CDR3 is CASSKEQGRNTEAFF. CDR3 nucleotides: TGTGCCAGCAGCAAAGAACAGGGAAGGAACACTGAAGCTTTCTTT.

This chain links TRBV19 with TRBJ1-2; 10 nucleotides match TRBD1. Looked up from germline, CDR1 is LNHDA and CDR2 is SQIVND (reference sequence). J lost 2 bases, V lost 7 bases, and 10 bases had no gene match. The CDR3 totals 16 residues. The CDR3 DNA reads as TGTGCCAGTACCACCGGGACAGGGGCCTCCAACTATGGCTACACCTTC. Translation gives CASTTGTGASNYGYTF.